The clone carrying this TCR beta chain was observed many times. The CDR3 loop spans 15 amino acids. V lost 0 bases and J 4 bases, leaving 11 bases between the germline ends. Germline lookup yields CDR1 SGDLS and CDR2 YYNGEE. The data belong to a study of early T cells in non-severe SARS-CoV-2 infection. Background on the study: Sequenced bulk RNA came from whole blood that was unsorted, and chains were unpaired.

Individual cDNA molecules were tagged with unique molecular identifiers, the study reported. TCRdb called the 5' RACE reads again in MiXCR, with one record for every CDR3 protein. The repertoire holds tens of thousands of distinct CDR3 sequences, with around 4.5% as singletons. The V call is TRBV9, the J call TRBJ1-3; the D gene is possibly TRBD1 (5 bases). This sequence originates from an adult who was a healthcare worker with PCR-confirmed SARS-CoV-2 infection or an uninfected control (not recorded which). The sample comprised whole blood. The CDR3 DNA reads as TGTGCCAGCAGCGTAGAAGGGGTTTCGGGAAACACCATATATTTT. Its protein is CASSVEGVSGNTIYF.